What follows are 10 T cell receptor beta chains derived from one specimen sequenced in a study of cytomegalovirus exposure and HLA in healthy donors. PCR was performed using 60 Vbeta and 13 Jbeta primers. Some clones are missing from TCRdb's copy, which holds only in-frame ones; the method was immunoSEQ multiplex PCR. The sample records under 80,000 clones, approximately 71% being singletons. Sequenced: PBMCs. The source is a woman in her 30s in good health and CMV-seronegative.

The rearrangement uses TRBV14 and TRBJ2-7; 10 bases align to TRBD2. Germline V gene sequence: CDR1 SGHDN, CDR2 FVKESK. The CDR3 runs to 18 residues. V trimming: 1 base; J trimming: 8 bases; junction bases outside the gene matches: 17. DNA of the CDR3: TGTGCCAGCAGCCAAGTGTCTAGCGGGGGAACGCGCCCTACGCAGCAGTACTTC. Translation: CASSQVSSGGTRPTQQYF. The full variable domain, its missing parts supplied by reference TRBV14 and TRBJ2-7, is EAGVTQFPSHSVIEKGQTVTLRCDPISGHDNLYWYRRVMGKEIKFLLHFVKESKQDESGMPNNRFLAERTGGTYSTLKVQPAELEDSGVYFCASSQVSSGGTRPTQQYFGPGTRLTVT.

V usage is TRBV7-2 and J usage is TRBJ2-3; a weak D match, TRBD1 (5 bases). Germline V gene lookup returns CDR1 SGHTA and CDR2 FQGNSA. The CDR3 contains 14 residues. V was trimmed by 5 bases and J by 4 bases, leaving 13 bases between them. For the CDR3, the DNA is TGTGCCAGCAGCCACGACAGTAGGGCAGATACGCAGTATTTT. It translates to CASSHDSRADTQYF.

The V and J genes are TRBV6-1 and TRBJ1-1; possible D gene TRBD1, 6 bases. This CDR3 has 14 residues. V was pared by 6 bases and J by 7 bases, with 18 bases between. Germline lookup yields CDR1 MNHNS and CDR2 SASEGT. CDR3 DNA sequence: TGTGCCAGCAGCCGACTGGGGGCAGGCGGTGAAGCTTTCTTT. Residues: CASSRLGAGGEAFF.

The J gene is TRBJ1-4, the V gene TRBV7-9, with D possibly matching TRBD1 (6 bases). CDR1 and CDR2 from the germline V gene are SEHNR and FQNEAQ (reference sequence). V was pared by 5 bases and J by 7 bases, with 17 bases between. This CDR3 region has 15 residues. The CDR3 spells CASSSSRGGSEKLFF. For the CDR3, the DNA is TGTGCCAGCAGCAGTTCTAGGGGGGGAAGTGAAAAACTGTTTTTT.

This chain joins TRBV2 and TRBJ2-7; TRBD1 agrees at 9 bases. V shed 7 bases and J 6 bases; nucleotides not matched to a gene: 10. CDR1 and CDR2 from the germline V gene are SNHLY and FYNNEI. CDR3 length: 14 amino acids. Here the CDR3 DNA reads TGTGCCAGCAAGTATAGGACAGGGGTGTCCGAGCAGTACTTC. It codes for CASKYRTGVSEQYF.

The chain is built from TRBV6-5 and TRBJ1-5; D is possibly TRBD1 (5 bases). With 5 bases removed from V and 5 bases from J, the gap between germline ends came to 13 bases. The CDR3 is 14 amino acids. The germline V gene has CDR1 MNHEY and CDR2 SVGAGI. CDR3 DNA sequence: TGTGCCAGCAGTGAGTCAGGGATTGATCAGCCCCAGCATTTT. This translates into CASSESGIDQPQHF.

CDR3 DNA sequence: TGTGCCAGCAGCCAAGACGAGGCGAGCTCTGGAAACACCATATATTTT. This codes for CASSQDEASSGNTIYF. This rearrangement joins TRBV14 to TRBJ1-3; D is ambiguous. The germline CDR1 and CDR2 sequences are SGHDN and FVKESK. The germline V and J ends were trimmed by 0 bases and 0 bases, with 9 bases remaining between them. There are 16 residues in the CDR3.

The chain uses TRBV11-2 and TRBJ2-2, with 8 bases lining up with TRBD1. V shed 1 base, J shed 7 bases, and the junction held 5 bases outside the gene matches. The CDR3 spans 15 residues. Germline loops: CDR1 SGHAT, CDR2 FQNNGV. The CDR3 coding sequence is TGTGCCAGCAGCTTAGGGACAGGGTGGTTCGGGGAGCTGTTTTTT. This translates into CASSLGTGWFGELFF.

The rearrangement links TRBV2 to TRBJ1-2, with 7 positions matching TRBD1. The germline gives CDR1 SNHLY, CDR2 FYNNEI. J lost 3 bases, V lost 3 bases, and 4 bases had no gene match. The CDR3 consists of 14 residues. CDR3 bases: TGTGCCAGCAGTGAGACAGGGCGTCACTATGGCTACACCTTC. This translates into CASSETGRHYGYTF.

This clone was observed a few times. The chain is built from TRBV11-2 and TRBJ2-5; TRBD2 is a possible D gene (5 bases). Germline lookup yields CDR1 SGHAT and CDR2 FQNNGV. The CDR3 has 15 amino acids. Trimming cost V 5 bases and J 4 bases, with 17 bases left between them. The CDR3 DNA is TGTGCCAGCAGCCATCGGACCAGCGAGGGAGAGACCCAGTACTTC. Its translation is CASSHRTSEGETQYF.